This T cell receptor (beta chain) was recorded in a study of identical twins. Study-level results: Researchers reported excess low generation probability among twin-shared out-of-frame alpha sequences.

Note on this clonotype: Its matching antigen is unknown.

A template switching step contributed a universal primer site, while unique molecular identifiers were present in the cDNA. MiXCR was run by TCRdb on the 5' RACE reads, yielding one entry per CDR3 protein. In the table there are approximately 890,000 distinct CDR3 sequences, roughly an eighth of which are singletons. CDR1 SGHRS and CDR2 YFSETQ come from the germline V gene. This CDR3 spans 14 amino acids. V lost 4 bases and J lost 2; bases outside the gene matches: 4. This same sample was also part of a study on yellow fever vaccine responses in identical twins.

This chain links TRBV5-1 with TRBJ2-3; TRBD1 matches at 7 bases. The specimen was PBMCs. This TCR derives from a woman aged 18-29 years in good health. CDR3 amino acids: CASSRDSPTDTQYF. CDR3 in DNA: TGCGCCAGCAGCCGGGACAGCCCCACAGATACGCAGTATTTT. The full variable domain, rest sourced from reference TRBV5-1 and TRBJ2-3, is KAGVTQTPRYLIKTRGQQVTLSCSPISGHRSVSWYQQTPGQGLQFLFEYFSETQRNKGNFPGRFSGRQFSNSRSEMNVSTLELGDSALYLCASSRDSPTDTQYFGPGTRLTVL.